This T cell receptor beta chain came from a study of identical twins (dated by TCRdb to 2016 to 2018). Some background on the complete study: The study deep-sequenced TCR alpha and beta repertoires from monozygotic twins, unrelated adults of various ages and cord blood to test whether fetal clonotypes persist. To rule out contamination, the twin experiments were replicated at different times with different library preparation protocols. General findings and caveats noted by the study authors: In monozygotic twins, recombination models systematically underestimated out-of-frame TCR alpha sharing, but the models matched the sharing seen between unrelated individuals. Zero-insertion analyses could be partly confounded by invariant T cells such as MAIT and iNKT, though diverse VJ usage argued against such confounding for most clonotypes. Fewer insertions were carried by abundant cord blood beta clonotypes, a similar but weaker trend appeared in young adult naive repertoires, and no such trend appeared in memory repertoires. Out-of-frame TCR alpha sequences shared between twins showed an excess of low generation-probability sequences compared with coincidental sharing between unrelated individuals. Excess twin sharing in beta out-of-frame sequences was weaker because fewer shared sequences lowered the signal-to-noise ratio. Because the same donors could not be followed over many years, the conclusions relied on cross-sectional statistical analysis.

Only healthy Caucasian donors were included. Three pairs of female monozygotic twins, all aged about 18 to 30 years, made up the twin cohort. RNA for TCR libraries was isolated from peripheral blood mononuclear cells. Preparation of the library involved 5' RACE. Sequencing was carried out with an Illumina HiSeq 2000. A universal primer binding site was introduced by template switching, and a unique molecular identifier was present in the final cDNA, enabling accurate counting of TCR cDNA molecules. Specific primers in the conserved constant-segment region were used to synthesize first-strand cDNA for TCR alpha and beta chains. Each cDNA library was double barcoded, with a SMART-Mk sample barcode plus Illumina barcodes, to control for contamination. Two successive PCR steps introduced TruSeq adapter sequences along with Illumina sample barcodes. Sequencing of the TCR alpha and beta cDNA libraries was done on the Illumina HiSeq platform using custom primers. As for the original processing: Raw reads were processed with MiGEC to extract unique molecular identifiers, and MiXCR was used to determine CDR3 positions. For each individual, recombination models were inferred using an EM algorithm with the repgenHMM and IGoR tools. Shared clonotype analysis was performed with the tcR package in R, normalizing sharing by the product of cloneset sizes. To study raw recombination free of thymic and clonal selection effects, out-of-frame nonproductive sequences were analyzed. TCRdb reanalyzed the raw reads on its own, using fastp at Q25 for trimming and MiXCR for clone calling, and kept in-frame beta chains. Each entry is one CDR3 protein sequence, shown with its most common DNA and genes. TCRdb, not the original authors, processed these V and J calls. This sample lists nearly 650,000 distinct CDR3 sequences; less than 9% were detected once. 1.5% to 2% of the sample is held by the ten biggest clonotypes.

This clonotype was observed many times. Its antigen target is currently unknown. Base quality data are lacking; no much larger clone is found one base away. The CDR3 numbers 14 residues from cysteine through phenylalanine. Here the CDR3 DNA is all that survives: 42 bases in frame from base 1. The germline V gene provides CDR1 MGHRA and CDR2 YSYEKL. V was cut back by 4 bases and J by 3 bases, leaving a gap of 9 bases between them. The same data also went into a second study, on yellow fever vaccine responses in identical twins. The second paper further reports: According to the authors, the vaccine-induced T cell response in identical twins seemed to be partly convergent and partly specific to each individual. In the study, vaccine-responding T cell clones were precisely tracked in identical twins.

The sample was PBMCs. The receptor chain draws on TRBV4-1 and TRBJ1-4; the D segment could be TRBD1, given 6 matching bases. The receptor's source is a woman aged 18-35 years in good health. The sequence in DNA is TGCGCCAGCAGCCCAGGGGTATCTAATGAAAAACTGTTTTTT. Translated, it gives CASSPGVSNEKLFF.